The 6 T cell receptor beta chains below all came from one sample that was sequenced in a study of response to subunit inactivated influenza vaccine. Each CDR3 protein is one row after TCRdb ran MiXCR on the RT-PCR reads. The data contain about 500,000 distinct CDR3 sequences, around 13% of them singletons. This specimen was PBMCs from blood, taken roughly 6 weeks after vaccination. These receptor sequences come from a man aged 50-60 years who received an inactivated influenza vaccine.

The V gene is TRBV30, the J gene TRBJ2-6; D might be TRBD1 (5 bases). Trimming pared 4 bases from V and 4 bases from J, leaving 17 bases between. This CDR3 has 16 residues. CDR1 is GTSNPN, CDR2 SVGIG, per germline (reference sequence). The CDR3 bases are TGTGCCTGGAACCAGGCAGGGTCACCGGGGGCCAACGTCCTGACTTTC. It encodes CAWNQAGSPGANVLTF.

Ten or more counts support this clonotype. J is TRBJ2-1 and V is TRBV20-1; D possibly uses TRBD1 or TRBD2 (6 bases each). The CDR3 covers 14 residues. The germline gives CDR1 DFQATT, CDR2 SNEGSKA (reference sequence). Trimming took 4 bases from V and 0 from J, leaving 10 bases between them. CDR3 residues: CSATRGPSYNEQFF. Here the CDR3 DNA reads TGCAGTGCTACTCGGGGGCCCTCCTACAATGAGCAGTTCTTC.

This clonotype was detected a few times. The chain links TRBV15 to TRBJ2-2; 7 nucleotides align to TRBD1. The length of the CDR3 is 14 residues. Germline V CDR1 and CDR2: LNHNV, YYDKDF (reference sequence). Losses at the gene ends were 4 bases for V and 5 bases for J; bases not matched to a gene: 4. The CDR3 loop is CATSTDRMTGELFF. DNA of the CDR3: TGTGCCACCAGCACGGACAGGATGACCGGGGAGCTGTTTTTT.

This clonotype was counted between two and nine times. V gene TRBV20-1 combines with J gene TRBJ2-7; TRBD2 agrees at 9 bases. V trimming: 5 bases; J trimming: 4 bases; junction bases outside the gene matches: 12. This CDR3 comprises 15 residues. Germline V CDR1 and CDR2: DFQATT, SNEGSKA (reference sequence). The chain's CDR3 is CSASTGTSITYEQYF. The DNA of the CDR3 is TGCAGTGCTTCAACCGGGACTAGCATTACGTACGAGCAGTACTTC.

This clonotype was counted many times. J is TRBJ2-1 and V is TRBV4-3; D is unclear. Germline CDR1 is LGHNA and CDR2 is YSLEER. V dropped 0 bases and J dropped 0 bases, with 18 bases sitting between them. CDR3 size: 19 residues. The DNA for the CDR3 is TGCGCCAGCAGCCAAGAGTGGTCCCTCCGCAGCTCCTCCTACAATGAGCAGTTCTTC. It encodes CASSQEWSLRSSSYNEQFF.

This chain connects TRBV15 to TRBJ2-1; D not resolved. The CDR3 is 14 amino acids. CDR1 is LNHNV and CDR2 is YYDKDF in the germline V gene (reference sequence). V lost 6 bases to trimming and J lost 1 base, with 10 bases between them. CDR3 region: CATSLRLSYNEQFF. CDR3 nucleotide sequence: TGTGCCACCAGTCTTCGGCTTTCCTACAATGAGCAGTTCTTC.